Sequencing of this T cell receptor beta chain was carried out in a study of T-cell reconstitution after alpha-beta-depleted transplantation in children. The CDR3 sequence is 14 residues long. Germline CDR1 and CDR2: SGHNT and YYREEE (reference sequence). With 2 bases removed from V and 1 base from J, the gap between germline ends came to 9 bases. Unique molecular identifiers were incorporated during preparation of the TCRbeta library. Via MiXCR, TCRdb re-called the PCR reads, giving one row per CDR3 protein. The profile shows 200,000 to 300,000 distinct CDR3 sequences, approximately 12% of them singletons. The count of this clonotype is one.

This sequence was found in a human donor who donated a stem cell graft to a child with acute lymphoblastic leukemia. Source: PBMCs from the stem cell graft donor, taken from the stem cell graft. The chain joins TRBV5-4 to TRBJ1-2; unclear D gene. The CDR3 protein is CASSLGTFNYGYTF. CDR3 DNA sequence: TGTGCCAGCAGCTTAGGAACTTTTAACTATGGCTACACCTTC.